Below are 24 T cell receptor beta chains sequenced from a single sample in a study of blood T cell repertoires in COVID-19. The data were produced by immunoSEQ multiplex PCR, yet TCRdb's version contains in-frame clones alone and is incomplete. The table lists approximately 31,000 clones, roughly nine tenths of them singletons. The sample consisted of peripheral blood. All receptors come from a man between 70 and 80 years old with active COVID-19.

The chain links TRBV12-3 or TRBV12-4 to TRBJ2-7; possible D gene TRBD1, 5 bases. V shed 3 bases and J shed 7 bases, with 13 bases lying between them. The CDR3 has 13 residues. The CDR3 nucleotides are TGTGCCAGCAGTTTCACCAGGCCAGGGGAGCAGTACTTC. Amino acids: CASSFTRPGEQYF.

This chain joins TRBV3-1 (or the pseudogene TRBV3-2) and TRBJ2-3, with 14 positions matching TRBD2. In germline, CDR1 is LGHDT, CDR2 YNNKEL (reference sequence). The CDR3 spans 17 residues. The junction had 8 bases not matched to a gene; V was cut back by 4 bases and J by 5 bases. The CDR3 coding sequence is TGTGCCAGCAGCCCGGGACTAGCGGGAGTTAGTGTAGATACGCAGTATTTT. This encodes CASSPGLAGVSVDTQYF.

The rearrangement links TRBV27 to TRBJ2-1; D remains unclear. The CDR3 has 13 amino acids. V lost 5 bases, J lost 4 bases, and 9 bases lay in between. Germline V gene sequence: CDR1 MNHEY, CDR2 SMNVEV (reference sequence). CDR3 loop: CASSKPNYNEQFF. The DNA of the CDR3 is TGTGCCAGCAGTAAGCCGAATTACAATGAGCAGTTCTTC.

This sequence joins TRBV25-1 and TRBJ2-7; TRBD1 agrees at 8 bases. This CDR3 is 17 amino acids long. The germline V gene encodes CDR1 MGHDK and CDR2 SYGVNS. J gave up 5 bases and V 5 bases, and 17 bases lay outside the gene matches. The CDR3 is CASSYSPGQGRNDEQYF. The CDR3 coding sequence is TGTGCCAGCAGTTACTCCCCTGGACAGGGAAGAAACGACGAGCAGTACTTC.

The J gene is TRBJ2-7, the V gene TRBV30; 7 nucleotides agree with TRBD1. Trimming cost V 3 bases and J 5 bases; bases outside gene matches: 7. The CDR3 consists of 13 residues. Germline V gene lookup returns CDR1 GTSNPN and CDR2 SVGIG (reference sequence). CDR3 in amino acids: CAWSLTGVDEQYF. In DNA form, the CDR3 reads TGTGCCTGGAGCCTCACAGGGGTGGACGAGCAGTACTTC.

The chain uses TRBV3-1 (or the pseudogene TRBV3-2) and TRBJ2-7; TRBD1 matches 9 bases. J lost 5 bases, V lost 0 bases, and 5 bases had no gene match. The germline V gene has CDR1 LGHDT and CDR2 YNNKEL (reference sequence). The CDR3 length is 15 residues. The CDR3: CASSQEGQGVHEQYF. The CDR3, as DNA: TGTGCCAGCAGCCAAGAGGGACAGGGTGTCCACGAGCAGTACTTC.

This clone has more than one count but fewer than ten. The chain carries TRBV19 and TRBJ2-7; possible D gene TRBD2, 6 bases. V was trimmed by 9 bases and J by 1 base, leaving 16 bases between them. The CDR3 extends over 14 amino acids. Germline V gene sequence: CDR1 LNHDA, CDR2 SQIVND (reference sequence). The CDR3 protein is CASRSSDLSYEQYF. CDR3 in DNA: TGTGCCAGCAGATCTAGCGACCTTTCCTACGAGCAGTACTTC.

The chain uses TRBV28 and TRBJ2-3, with a tentative D call TRBD1 (6 bases). V was trimmed by 3 bases and J by 1 base, leaving 17 bases between them. Per germline, CDR1 MDHEN and CDR2 SYDVKM. CDR3 size: 17 residues. CDR3 in DNA: TGTGCCAGCAGTTTCCCTAGGGGGAAGGCGGGCACAGATACGCAGTATTTT. Amino acid sequence: CASSFPRGKAGTDTQYF.

V is TRBV2 and J is TRBJ2-1; D unclear. Germline V gene data show CDR1 as SNHLY and CDR2 as FYNNEI. Trimming pared 6 bases from V and 2 bases from J, leaving 5 bases between. The CDR3 sequence is 12 residues long. CDR3 amino acids: CASRSTYNEQFF. CDR3 DNA sequence: TGTGCCAGCAGGTCCACCTACAATGAGCAGTTCTTC.

V usage is TRBV5-1 and J usage is TRBJ2-2; D is undetermined. Per the germline V gene, CDR1 is SGHRS and CDR2 is YFSETQ. The V and J ends lost 5 bases and 3 bases respectively, with 11 bases between them. CDR3 length: 14 residues. The CDR3: CASRILSDTGELFF. CDR3 DNA: TGCGCCAGCAGAATTCTTTCGGACACCGGGGAGCTGTTTTTT.

This clone was found once. This chain uses TRBV28 with TRBJ1-2; 9 bases map to TRBD1. In germline, CDR1 is MDHEN, CDR2 SYDVKM. There are 16 residues in the CDR3. With 5 bases clipped from V and 3 bases from J, the junction kept 10 bases outside the gene matches. Here the CDR3 reads CASSPTEGQGHYGYTF. CDR3 DNA sequence: TGTGCCAGCAGTCCTACAGAGGGACAGGGCCACTATGGCTACACCTTC.

The chain links TRBV4-2 to TRBJ2-3; D is perhaps TRBD2 (7 bases). The CDR3 spans 16 residues. V lost 3 bases, J lost 5 bases, and 18 bases lay in between. CDR1 is LGHNA, CDR2 YNFKEQ, per germline. CDR3 residues: CASSQGGGRSLDTQYF. CDR3 DNA sequence: TGTGCCAGCAGCCAGGGGGGCGGGAGATCGTTAGATACGCAGTATTTT.

The chain couples TRBV27 to TRBJ1-3; D possibly corresponds to TRBD1 (5 bases). There are 15 residues in the CDR3. Trimming took 4 bases from V and 0 from J, leaving 10 bases between them. Per germline, CDR1 MNHEY and CDR2 SMNVEV (reference sequence). The CDR3 sequence is CASSSGGTSGNTIYF. The CDR3 bases are TGTGCCAGCAGTTCCGGAGGGACCTCTGGAAACACCATATATTTT.

This clone has more than one count but fewer than ten. The chain links TRBV2 to TRBJ1-5; tentative D call: TRBD1 (6 bases). The V gene lost 1 base and the J gene lost 3 bases, with 10 bases spanning the gap. CDR1 is SNHLY, CDR2 FYNNEI, per germline. The CDR3 contains 15 residues. The CDR3 loop reads CASSEGDTSNQPQHF. For the CDR3, the DNA is TGTGCCAGCAGTGAAGGGGACACTTCCAATCAGCCCCAGCATTTT.

This clone was recorded only once. This rearrangement joins TRBV27 to TRBJ2-1; maybe TRBD2 (5 bases). There are 14 residues in the CDR3. Germline CDR1 and CDR2: MNHEY and SMNVEV (reference sequence). The V and J ends lost 1 base and 8 bases respectively, with 12 bases between them. The CDR3 DNA reads TGTGCCAGCAGTTTATTGGCTCGGGAACATGAGCAGTTCTTC. Its translation: CASSLLAREHEQFF.

The chain carries TRBV5-4 and TRBJ1-2, with D possibly being TRBD1 (6 bases). The V gene's germline CDR1 is SGHNT and CDR2 YYREEE (reference sequence). The CDR3 covers 14 residues. V was trimmed by 3 bases and J by 6 bases, leaving 15 bases between them. CDR3 in amino acids: CASSSNSGEHGYTF. CDR3 DNA: TGTGCCAGCAGCTCCAACTCAGGGGAGCATGGCTACACCTTC.

The chain joins TRBV4-3 to TRBJ2-3; TRBD2 is a possible D gene (6 bases). V gave up 0 bases and J gave up 8 bases, with 12 bases separating them. The CDR3 sequence is 14 residues long. The germline V gene has CDR1 LGHNA and CDR2 YSLEER. This CDR3 is CASSQDSQEGTQYF. Here the CDR3 DNA reads TGCGCCAGCAGCCAAGATAGTCAGGAGGGTACGCAGTATTTT.

This chain joins TRBV2 and TRBJ1-4, with D possibly TRBD1 on 6 matching bases. Germline-derived CDR1 and CDR2 are SNHLY and FYNNEI. Between the trimmed V and J ends, which lost 6 bases and 7 bases, there was a span of 18 bases. There are 15 residues in the CDR3. CDR3 sequence reads: CASSLGHPSGEKLFF. The DNA of the CDR3 is TGTGCCAGCAGCCTGGGACACCCCAGTGGTGAAAAACTGTTTTTT.

The sample holds a few counts of this clone. The rearrangement joins TRBV3-1 (or the pseudogene TRBV3-2) to TRBJ2-7; tentatively, D is TRBD2 (7 bases). The CDR3 contains 14 residues. Trimming pared 1 base from V and 3 bases from J, leaving 10 bases between. Germline CDR1 reads LGHDT; CDR2 reads YNNKEL (reference sequence). The CDR3 bases are TGTGCCAGCAGCCAAGGGCGGGGGCGCTACGAGCAGTACTTC. It yields the protein CASSQGRGRYEQYF.

This chain connects TRBV29-1 to TRBJ2-3, with TRBD1 matching 8 bases. CDR1 is SQVTM, CDR2 ANQGSEA, per germline. The CDR3 runs 16 residues. The V segment lost 7 bases and the J segment 3 bases; nucleotides outside the gene matches: 15. The CDR3 is CSAQGARTDRTDTQYF. CDR3 coding DNA: TGCAGCGCCCAGGGGGCCCGCACTGACAGGACAGATACGCAGTATTTT.

The chain couples TRBV24-1 to TRBJ2-2; D gene ambiguous. The germline gives CDR1 KGHDR, CDR2 SFDVKD. This CDR3 is 15 amino acids long. The V and J ends lost 6 bases and 6 bases respectively, with 16 bases between them. CDR3 amino acids: CATSRSGLKAGELFF. DNA for the CDR3: TGTGCCACCAGTAGGTCTGGGCTGAAGGCCGGGGAGCTGTTTTTT.

CDR3 residues: CASSQDLASYEQYF. CDR3 DNA: TGCGCCAGCAGCCAAGATCTGGCCAGCTACGAGCAGTACTTC. This rearrangement joins TRBV4-3 to TRBJ2-7; D not resolved. CDR1 LGHNA and CDR2 YSLEER come from the germline V gene. V lost 0 bases and J 3 bases, leaving 9 bases between the germline ends. The CDR3 covers 14 residues.

This chain connects TRBV7-6 to TRBJ2-5; 9 bases are a match to TRBD2. The trim removed 5 bases at V and 5 bases at J, leaving 9 bases unmatched. Germline CDR1 SGHVS, CDR2 FNYEAQ. The CDR3 sequence is 15 residues long. DNA of the CDR3: TGTGCCAGCAGCCCGGGGGGTAGCGGGAGTGAGACCCAGTACTTC. It is translated as CASSPGGSGSETQYF.

The chain combines TRBV18 with TRBJ2-7; 11 bases map to TRBD2. Germline lookup yields CDR1 KGHSH and CDR2 LQKENI. The trim removed 8 bases at V and 7 bases at J, leaving 10 bases unmatched. This CDR3 is 14 amino acids long. CDR3 region: CASASSGRWREQYF. The CDR3 nucleotides are TGTGCCAGCGCATCTAGCGGGAGGTGGCGGGAGCAGTACTTC.